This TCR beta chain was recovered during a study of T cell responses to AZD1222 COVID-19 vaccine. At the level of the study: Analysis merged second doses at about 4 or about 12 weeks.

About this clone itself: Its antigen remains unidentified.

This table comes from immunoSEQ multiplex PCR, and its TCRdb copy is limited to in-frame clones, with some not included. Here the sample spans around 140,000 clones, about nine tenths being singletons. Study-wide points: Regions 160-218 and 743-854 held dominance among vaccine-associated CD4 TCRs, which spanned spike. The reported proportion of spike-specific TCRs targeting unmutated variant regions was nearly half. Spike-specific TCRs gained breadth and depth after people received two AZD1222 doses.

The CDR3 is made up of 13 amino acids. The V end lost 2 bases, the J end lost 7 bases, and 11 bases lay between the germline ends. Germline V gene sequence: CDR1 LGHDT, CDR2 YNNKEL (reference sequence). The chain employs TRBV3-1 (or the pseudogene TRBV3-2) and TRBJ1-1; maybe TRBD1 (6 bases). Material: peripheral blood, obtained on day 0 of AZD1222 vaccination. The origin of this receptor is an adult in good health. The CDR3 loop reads CASSQTGKNEAFF. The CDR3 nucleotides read TGTGCCAGCAGCCAAACAGGGAAGAATGAAGCTTTCTTT.